The entry below gives a single T cell receptor beta chain sequence along with its context. As yet, its antigen is unknown. This specimen belongs to a study of T cell clonotyping in hematopoietic cell transplantation. Germline lookup yields CDR1 SGHAT and CDR2 FQDESV (reference sequence). V dropped 6 bases and J dropped 0 bases, with 8 bases sitting between them. This CDR3 is built from 13 residues. Overall study results and limits: Higher Inverse Simpson Index values in graft donor and pretransplant recipient predicted broader posttransplant TCR diversity. Recipient TCR diversity dropped after transplant; expanded clonotypes rose from day 30 to 180. Few recipient clonotypes overlapped donors; over 97% were de novo at given depth. Without cell sorting, CD4 versus CD8 contributions remain unresolved.

Sequenced by immunoSEQ multiplex PCR; TCRdb stores in-frame clones only, minus some. The table shows 13,000 or so clones, with over 75% occurring only once. The receptor was isolated from a man aged 25-45 years in good health. Some clones in this sample may be carry-over from other donors' samples. Material: peripheral blood mononuclear cells. The chain recombines TRBV11-1 with TRBJ2-5, with D tentatively TRBD1 or TRBD2 (5 bases each). The CDR3, as DNA: TGTGCCAGCAGTTGGGGGTACCAAGAGACCCAGTACTTC. This sequence encodes CASSWGYQETQYF. The variable domain in full, completed from reference TRBV11-1 and TRBJ2-5, reads EAEVAQSPRYKITEKSQAVAFWCDPISGHATLYWYRQILGQGPELLVQFQDESVVDDSQLPKDRFSAERLKGVDSTLKIQPAELGDSAMYLCASSWGYQETQYFGPGTRLLVL.